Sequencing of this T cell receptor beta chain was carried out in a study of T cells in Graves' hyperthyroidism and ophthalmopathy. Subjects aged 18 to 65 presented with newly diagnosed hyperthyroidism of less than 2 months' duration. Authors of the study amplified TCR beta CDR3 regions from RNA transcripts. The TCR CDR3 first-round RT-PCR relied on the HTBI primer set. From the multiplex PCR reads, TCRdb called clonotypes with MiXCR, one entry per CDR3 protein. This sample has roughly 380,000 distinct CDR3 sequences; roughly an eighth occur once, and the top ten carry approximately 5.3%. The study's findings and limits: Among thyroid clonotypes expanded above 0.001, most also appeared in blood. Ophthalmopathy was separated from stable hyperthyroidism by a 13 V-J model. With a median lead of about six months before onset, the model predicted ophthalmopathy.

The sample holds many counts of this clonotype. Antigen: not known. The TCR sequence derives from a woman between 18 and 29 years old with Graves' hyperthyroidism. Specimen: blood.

The CDR3 sequence: CASSEAGVHRYF. The CDR3 DNA reads as TGTGCCAGCAGTGAAGCAGGGGTCCACCGGTATTTT. The chain is built from TRBV6-1 and TRBJ2-3; D might be TRBD1 (5 bases). CDR1 is MNHNS and CDR2 is SASEGT in the germline V gene. This CDR3 comprises 12 residues. Trimming left V 0 bases short and J 14 bases short, with 12 bases between.